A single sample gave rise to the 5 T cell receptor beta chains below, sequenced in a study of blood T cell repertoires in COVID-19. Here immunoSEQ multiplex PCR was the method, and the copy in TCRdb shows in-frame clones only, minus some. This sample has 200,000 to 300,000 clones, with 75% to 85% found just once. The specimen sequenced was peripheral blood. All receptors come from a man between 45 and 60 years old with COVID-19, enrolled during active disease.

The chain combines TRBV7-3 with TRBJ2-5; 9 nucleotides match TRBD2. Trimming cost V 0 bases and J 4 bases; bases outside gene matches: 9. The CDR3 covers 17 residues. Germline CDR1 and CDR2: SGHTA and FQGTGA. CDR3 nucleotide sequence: TGTGCCAGCAGCTTAACGGCGCCGCGGGGGGGCGGAGAGACCCAGTACTTC. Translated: CASSLTAPRGGGETQYF.

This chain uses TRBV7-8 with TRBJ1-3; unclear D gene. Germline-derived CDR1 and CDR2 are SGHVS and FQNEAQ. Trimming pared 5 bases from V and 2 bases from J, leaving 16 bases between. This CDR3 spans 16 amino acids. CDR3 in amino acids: CASSPIFLGAGNTIYF. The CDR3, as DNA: TGTGCCAGCAGCCCCATATTTTTAGGAGCTGGAAACACCATATATTTT.

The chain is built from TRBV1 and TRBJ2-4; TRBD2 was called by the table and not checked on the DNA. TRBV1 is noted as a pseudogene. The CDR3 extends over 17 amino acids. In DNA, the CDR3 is TGCACCAGCAGCCAATGGCCTAGCGGGGCCTCAATGAACATTCAGTACTTC. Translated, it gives CTSSQWPSGASMNIQYF.

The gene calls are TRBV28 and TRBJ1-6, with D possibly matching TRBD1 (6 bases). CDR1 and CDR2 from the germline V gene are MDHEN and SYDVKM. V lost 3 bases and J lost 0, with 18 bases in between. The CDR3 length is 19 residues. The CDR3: CASSFGIRTVGSYNSPLHF. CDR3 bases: TGTGCCAGCAGTTTTGGAATTAGGACAGTGGGCTCCTATAATTCACCCCTCCACTTT.

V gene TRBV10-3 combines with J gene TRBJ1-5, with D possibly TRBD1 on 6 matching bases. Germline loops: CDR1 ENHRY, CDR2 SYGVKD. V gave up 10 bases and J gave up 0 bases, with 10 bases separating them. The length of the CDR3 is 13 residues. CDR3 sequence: CATEDSSNQPQHF. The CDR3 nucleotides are TGTGCCACAGAGGACAGTAGCAATCAGCCCCAGCATTTT.